The rows below give T cell receptor beta chains drawn from one sample of a study of T cells in localized non-small cell lung cancer. Using immunoSEQ multiplex PCR, the repertoire was profiled, and TCRdb retains in-frame clones only, with some absent. The repertoire consists of some 85,000 clones, with roughly 80% occurring once and the leading ten covering approximately 21%. The sequencing used PBMCs, collected before any cancer treatment. Receptor source: a man aged 40 to 70 with stage II squamous cell lung carcinoma. Each CDR3 is given with its conserved first and last residue. A D gene is named only where the DNA matches it firmly. Rows may omit the clone size; those that give it use once, few, many or a size class.

TRBV6-6	once	NA	TRBJ2-7	CASRQDFPYEQYF	TGTGCCAGTCGACAGGATTTCCCCTACGAGCAGTACTTC
TRBV19	NA	NA	TRBJ1-1	CASSISKNLQWVNTEAFF	TGTGCCAGTAGTATCTCTAAGAACCTGCAATGGGTGAACACTGAAGCTTTCTTT
TRBV19	NA	NA	TRBJ2-5	CASSPPGQLLRETQYF	TGTGCCAGTAGTCCCCCCGGACAGCTCCTCAGGGAGACCCAGTACTTC
TRBV28	few	NA	TRBJ2-5	CASSWGGGRETQYF	TGTGCCAGCTCATGGGGAGGGGGTAGGGAGACCCAGTACTTC
TRBV28	NA	NA	TRBJ1-5	CASSSTGTRDQPQHF	TGTGCCAGCAGCTCCACCGGGACTAGGGATCAGCCCCAGCATTTT
TRBV4-1	NA	NA	TRBJ1-2	CASSPTVDNYGYTF	TGCGCCAGCAGCCCGACGGTTGATAACTATGGCTACACCTTC
TRBV2	NA	NA	TRBJ2-3	CASSVGQTTDTQYF	TGTGCCAGCAGTGTAGGGCAGACCACAGATACGCAGTATTTT
TRBV5-1	NA	NA	TRBJ2-3	CASSGQGGDTQYF	TGCGCCAGCAGCGGGCAGGGGGGAGATACGCAGTATTTT
TRBV30	NA	NA	TRBJ2-3	CALEPGWDTQYF	TGTGCCCTGGAGCCCGGGTGGGATACGCAGTATTTT
TRBV27	NA	TRBD1	TRBJ1-4	CASSPYGQGRNEKLFF	TGTGCCAGCAGTCCGTACGGACAGGGGCGGAATGAAAAACTGTTTTTT
TRBV4-1	NA	NA	TRBJ1-2	CASSQDPPSGRSNYGYTF	TGCGCCAGCAGCCAAGATCCACCGAGCGGGCGGAGTAACTATGGCTACACCTTC
TRBV19	NA	NA	TRBJ2-3	CASSIEGGITDTQYF	TGTGCCAGTAGTATTGAGGGCGGAATTACAGATACGCAGTATTTT
TRBV5-6	NA	NA	TRBJ2-5	CASSLLDGLRETQYF	TGTGCCAGCAGCTTGCTAGATGGGTTGAGGGAGACCCAGTACTTC
TRBV9	NA	NA	TRBJ1-2	CASSARPTNYGYTF	TGTGCCAGCAGCGCCCGACCTACTAACTATGGCTACACCTTC
TRBV7-7	NA	TRBD1	TRBJ2-1	CASSIGQGRGEQFF	TGTGCTAGCAGCATAGGACAGGGGCGGGGTGAGCAGTTCTTC
TRBV6-1	NA	TRBD1	TRBJ1-1	CASSVSGTGGSSFF	TGTGCCAGCAGTGTTTCCGGGACAGGCGGTTCGTCTTTCTTT
TRBV4-2	NA	NA	TRBJ1-2	CASSQERKELPVYGYTF	TGTGCCAGCAGCCAAGAGAGAAAAGAGTTACCGGTCTATGGCTACACCTTC
TRBV6-1	NA	NA	TRBJ1-2	CASREGLGGYTF	TGTGCCAGTAGGGAGGGCCTGGGGGGCTACACCTTC
TRBV28	NA	NA	TRBJ2-7	CASTPSGWGGYEQYF	TGTGCCAGCACCCCTTCCGGGTGGGGCGGCTACGAGCAGTACTTC
TRBV4-1	NA	NA	TRBJ1-1	CASSREGRPNTEAFF	TGCGCCAGCAGCCGGGAGGGACGGCCGAACACTGAAGCTTTCTTT
TRBV6-4	NA	TRBD1	TRBJ2-2	CASSPRAGGQGGELFF	TGTGCCAGCAGCCCCAGGGCAGGGGGCCAGGGCGGGGAGCTGTTTTTT
TRBV7-2	NA	TRBD1	TRBJ2-5	CASSLAPGQGLYQETQYF	TGTGCCAGCAGCTTAGCCCCCGGACAGGGGTTGTACCAAGAGACCCAGTACTTC
TRBV4-1	NA	TRBD1	TRBJ2-6	CASSQDGPGGQVGANVLTF	TGCGCCAGCAGCCAAGATGGGCCAGGGGGCCAGGTCGGGGCCAACGTCCTGACTTTC
TRBV30	few	NA	TRBJ1-1	CAWSVVTPEAFF	TGTGCCTGGAGTGTAGTGACACCCGAAGCTTTCTTT
TRBV5-1	few	NA	TRBJ1-1	CASSSTGAEAFF	TGCGCCAGCAGCTCGACCGGGGCTGAAGCTTTCTTT
TRBV6-6	few	NA	TRBJ1-2	CASSYPNSPYGYTF	TGTGCCAGCAGTTATCCGAATAGTCCTTATGGCTACACCTTC
TRBV15	NA	NA	TRBJ2-7	CATTPGYSGEQYF	TGTGCCACTACTCCAGGGTATAGCGGCGAGCAGTACTTC
TRBV6-1	NA	TRBD2	TRBJ2-1	CASSPREGGQHEQFF	TGTGCCAGCAGTCCCCGGGAGGGGGGGCAGCATGAGCAGTTCTTC
TRBV7-8	NA	NA	TRBJ1-1	CASSPRTEGAFF	TGTGCCAGCAGCCCTCGGACAGAAGGAGCTTTCTTT
TRBV10-3	NA	TRBD2	TRBJ2-3	CAISGTSGSTDTQYF	TGTGCCATCAGTGGGACTAGCGGCAGCACAGATACGCAGTATTTT
TRBV28	NA	TRBD1	TRBJ1-6	CASSLPGQGAYNSPLHF	TGTGCCAGCAGTTTACCTGGACAGGGGGCCTATAATTCACCCCTCCACTTT
TRBV19	NA	NA	TRBJ2-7	CASSVGQGLSSYEQYF	TGTGCCAGTAGTGTTGGACAGGGACTAAGCTCCTACGAGCAGTACTTC
TRBV5-1	NA	NA	TRBJ2-1	CASSLGATGHYNEQFF	TGCGCCAGCAGCTTGGGGGCGACAGGTCACTACAATGAGCAGTTCTTC
TRBV2	few	NA	TRBJ1-6	CASSEGRDSPLHF	TGTGCCAGCAGTGAAGGGAGGGATTCACCCCTCCACTTT
TRBV7-9	NA	TRBD1	TRBJ2-3	CASSIAGDRAKYF	TGTGCCAGCAGCATAGCTGGGGACAGGGCCAAGTATTTT
TRBV9	NA	NA	TRBJ1-3	CASSAAVSGNTIYF	TGTGCCAGCAGCGCCGCAGTCTCTGGAAACACCATATATTTT
TRBV6-1	once	NA	TRBJ1-6	CASSEVVGQTNSPLHF	TGTGCCAGCAGTGAAGTAGTAGGACAGACCAATTCACCCCTCCACTTT
TRBV5-5	NA	NA	TRBJ2-1	CASSSSATSYNEQFF	TGTGCCAGCAGCTCATCGGCTACCTCCTACAATGAGCAGTTCTTC
TRBV18	once	NA	TRBJ2-7	CASSRALGDEQYF	TGTGCCAGCTCACGGGCCTTAGGAGACGAGCAGTACTTC
TRBV10-1	NA	NA	TRBJ2-3	CASSESRWGEDTQYF	TGCGCCAGCAGTGAGTCGAGGTGGGGTGAAGATACGCAGTATTTT
TRBV30	few	NA	TRBJ2-7	CAWSVEQIYEQYF	TGTGCCTGGAGTGTAGAGCAGATCTACGAGCAGTACTTC
TRBV19	once	NA	TRBJ2-3	CASSTGYPDTQYF	TGTGCCAGTAGTACAGGGTATCCAGATACGCAGTATTTT